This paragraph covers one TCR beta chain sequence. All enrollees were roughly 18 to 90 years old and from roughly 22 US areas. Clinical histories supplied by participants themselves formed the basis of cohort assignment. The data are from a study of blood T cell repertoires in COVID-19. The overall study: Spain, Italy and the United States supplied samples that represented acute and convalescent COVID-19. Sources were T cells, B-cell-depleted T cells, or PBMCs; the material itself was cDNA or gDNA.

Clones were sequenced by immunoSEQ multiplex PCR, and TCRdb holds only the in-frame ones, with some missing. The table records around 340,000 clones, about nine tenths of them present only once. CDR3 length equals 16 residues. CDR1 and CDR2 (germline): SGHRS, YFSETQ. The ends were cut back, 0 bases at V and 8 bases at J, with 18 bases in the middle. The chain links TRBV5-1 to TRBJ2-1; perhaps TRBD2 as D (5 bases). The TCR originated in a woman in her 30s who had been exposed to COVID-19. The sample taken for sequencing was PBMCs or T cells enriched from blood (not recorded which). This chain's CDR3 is CASSLGSSAVRHEQFF. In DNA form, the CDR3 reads TGCGCCAGCAGCTTGGGTAGTAGCGCGGTACGTCATGAGCAGTTCTTC.